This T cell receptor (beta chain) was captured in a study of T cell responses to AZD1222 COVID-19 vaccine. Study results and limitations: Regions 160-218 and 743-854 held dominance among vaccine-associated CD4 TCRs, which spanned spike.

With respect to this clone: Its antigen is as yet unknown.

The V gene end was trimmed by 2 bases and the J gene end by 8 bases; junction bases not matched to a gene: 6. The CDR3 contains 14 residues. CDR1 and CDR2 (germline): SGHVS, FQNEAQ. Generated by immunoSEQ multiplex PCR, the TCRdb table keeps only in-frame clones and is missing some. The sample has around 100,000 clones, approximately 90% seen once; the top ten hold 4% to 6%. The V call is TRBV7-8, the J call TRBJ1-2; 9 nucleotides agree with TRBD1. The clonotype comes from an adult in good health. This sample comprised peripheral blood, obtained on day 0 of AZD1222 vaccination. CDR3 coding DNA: TGTGCCAGCAGCTTACCGGGACAGGGACACGGCTACACCTTC. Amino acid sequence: CASSLPGQGHGYTF.